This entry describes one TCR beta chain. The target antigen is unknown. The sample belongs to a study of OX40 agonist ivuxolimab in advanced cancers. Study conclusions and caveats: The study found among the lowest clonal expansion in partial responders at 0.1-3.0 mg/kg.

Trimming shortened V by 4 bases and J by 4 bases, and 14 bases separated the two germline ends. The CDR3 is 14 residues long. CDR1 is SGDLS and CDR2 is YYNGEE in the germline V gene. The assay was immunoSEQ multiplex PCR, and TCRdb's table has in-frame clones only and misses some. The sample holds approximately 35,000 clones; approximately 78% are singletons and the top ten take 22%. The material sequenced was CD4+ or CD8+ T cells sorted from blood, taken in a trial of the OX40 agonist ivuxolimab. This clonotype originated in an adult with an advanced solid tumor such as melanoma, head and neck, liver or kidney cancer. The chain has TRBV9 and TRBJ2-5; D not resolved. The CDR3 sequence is CASSPPGLGETQYF. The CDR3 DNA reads TGTGCCAGCAGCCCCCCCGGGCTAGGAGAGACCCAGTACTTC. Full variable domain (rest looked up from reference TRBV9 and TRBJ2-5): DSGVTQTPKHLITATGQRVTLRCSPRSGDLSVYWYQQSLDQGLQFLIQYYNGEERAKGNILERFSAQQFPDLHSELNLSSLELGDSALYFCASSPPGLGETQYFGPGTRLLVL.